This T cell receptor (beta chain) was recorded in a study of blood T cell repertoires in COVID-19. The study assigned cohorts using participant-reported clinical history. Recovered Cohort 3 donors showed two negative PCRs, clearance, or symptom resolution. CDR3 length equals 12 residues. With 0 bases removed from V and 10 bases from J, the gap between germline ends came to 4 bases. Per germline, CDR1 SGHTA and CDR2 FQGNSA. Authors' analysis steps: Amplified reference gene primers provided the basis for estimating nucleated cell counts. Sequencing was performed with immunoSEQ multiplex PCR; in TCRdb, only in-frame clones are kept and a portion is missing. From that table come the V and J calls and clone size; the DNA was used to work out D and trimming. The sample holds some 300,000 clones, roughly 90% seen once.

This clonotype was obtained from a woman in her thirties or forties who had recovered from COVID-19. This rearrangement joins TRBV7-2 to TRBJ1-6; no clear D. The sample taken for sequencing was PBMCs or T cells enriched from blood (not recorded which). The CDR3 DNA follows: TGTGCCAGCAGCTTAGCAGCCTCACCCCTCCACTTT. Its translation is CASSLAASPLHF.